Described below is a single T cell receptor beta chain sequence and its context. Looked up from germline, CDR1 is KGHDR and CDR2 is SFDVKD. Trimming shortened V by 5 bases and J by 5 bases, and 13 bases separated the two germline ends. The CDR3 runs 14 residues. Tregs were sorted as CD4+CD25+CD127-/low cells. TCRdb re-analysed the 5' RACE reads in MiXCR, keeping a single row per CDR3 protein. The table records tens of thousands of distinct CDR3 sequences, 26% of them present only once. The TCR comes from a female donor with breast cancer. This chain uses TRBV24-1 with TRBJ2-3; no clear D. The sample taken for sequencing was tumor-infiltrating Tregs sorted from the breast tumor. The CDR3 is CATSGSGSGDTQYF. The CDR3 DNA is TGTGCCACCAGTGGAAGTGGCTCGGGAGATACGCAGTATTTT.